This T cell receptor (beta chain) was sequenced in a study of blood T cell repertoires in COVID-19. In the study overall: Samples representing acute and convalescent COVID-19 were sourced from the United States, Italy and Spain. In each case, the material was cDNA or gDNA derived from T cells, B-cell-depleted T cells, or PBMCs.

Clinical history reported by participants formed the basis on which cohorts were assigned. Per the original methods: Amplifying reference gene primers gave estimates of nucleated cell counts. Some clones are missing from TCRdb's copy, which holds only in-frame ones; the method was immunoSEQ multiplex PCR. V, J and clone size were drawn from that table, and D and trimming were deduced from the DNA. The repertoire holds 470,000 or so clones, about 85% seen once, with about 2.1% in the top ten. This receptor was taken from a woman aged 18-29 years with acute COVID-19. Sequencing was carried out using PBMCs or T cells enriched from blood (not recorded which).

CDR3 region: CASSLTGQKNTEAFF. DNA for the CDR3: TGCGCCAGCAGCTTGACGGGTCAGAAGAACACTGAAGCTTTCTTT. The chain uses TRBV5-1 and TRBJ1-1; D not certain. V was pared by 1 base and J by 1 base, with 11 bases between. The germline V gene has CDR1 SGHRS and CDR2 YFSETQ. The CDR3 is 15 amino acids.